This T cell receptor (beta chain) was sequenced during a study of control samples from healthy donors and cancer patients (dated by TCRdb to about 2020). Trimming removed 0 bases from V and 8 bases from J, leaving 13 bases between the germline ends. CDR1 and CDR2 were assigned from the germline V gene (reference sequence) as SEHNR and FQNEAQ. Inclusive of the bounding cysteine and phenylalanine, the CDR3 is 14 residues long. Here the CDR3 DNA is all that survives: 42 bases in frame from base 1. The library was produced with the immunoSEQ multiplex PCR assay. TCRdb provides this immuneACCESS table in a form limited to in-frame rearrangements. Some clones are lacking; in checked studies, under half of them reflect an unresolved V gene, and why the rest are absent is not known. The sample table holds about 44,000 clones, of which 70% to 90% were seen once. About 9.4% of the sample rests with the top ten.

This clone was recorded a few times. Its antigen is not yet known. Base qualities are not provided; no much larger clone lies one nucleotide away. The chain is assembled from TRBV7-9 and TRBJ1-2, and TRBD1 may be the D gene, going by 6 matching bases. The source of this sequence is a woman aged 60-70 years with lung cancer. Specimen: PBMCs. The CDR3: CASSLADPGGGYTF. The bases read TGTGCCAGCAGCTTAGCGGATCCCGGGGGCGGCTACACCTTC.